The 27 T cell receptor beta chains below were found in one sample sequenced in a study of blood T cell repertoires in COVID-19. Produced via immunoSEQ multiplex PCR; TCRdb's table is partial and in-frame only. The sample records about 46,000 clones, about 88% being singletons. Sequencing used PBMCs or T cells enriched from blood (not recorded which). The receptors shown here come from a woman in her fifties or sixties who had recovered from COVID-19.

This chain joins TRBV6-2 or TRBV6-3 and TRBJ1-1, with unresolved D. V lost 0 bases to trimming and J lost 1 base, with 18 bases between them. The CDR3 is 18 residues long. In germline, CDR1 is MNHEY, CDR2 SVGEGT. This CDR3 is CASSYSAGSQNTNTEAFF. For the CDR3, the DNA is TGTGCCAGCAGTTACTCAGCGGGGAGCCAAAATACGAACACTGAAGCTTTCTTT.

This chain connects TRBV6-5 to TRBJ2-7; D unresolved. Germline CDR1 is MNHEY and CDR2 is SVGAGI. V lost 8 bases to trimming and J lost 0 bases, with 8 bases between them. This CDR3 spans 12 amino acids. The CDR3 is CASSRSSYEQYF. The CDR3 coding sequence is TGTGCCAGCTCTCGGAGCTCCTACGAGCAGTACTTC.

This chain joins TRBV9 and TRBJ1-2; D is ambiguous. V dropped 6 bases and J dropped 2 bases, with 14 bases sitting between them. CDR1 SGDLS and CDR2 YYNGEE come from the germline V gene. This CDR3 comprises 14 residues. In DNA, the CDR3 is TGTGCCAGCAAACCCCCGGGCGGGAACTATGGCTACACCTTC. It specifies CASKPPGGNYGYTF.

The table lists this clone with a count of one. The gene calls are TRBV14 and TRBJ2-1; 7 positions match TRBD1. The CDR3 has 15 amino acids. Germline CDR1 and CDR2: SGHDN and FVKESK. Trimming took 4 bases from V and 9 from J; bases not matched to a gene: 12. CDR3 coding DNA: TGTGCCAGCAGCCCCAGACAGGGACGTAATGGTGAGCAGTTCTTC. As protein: CASSPRQGRNGEQFF.

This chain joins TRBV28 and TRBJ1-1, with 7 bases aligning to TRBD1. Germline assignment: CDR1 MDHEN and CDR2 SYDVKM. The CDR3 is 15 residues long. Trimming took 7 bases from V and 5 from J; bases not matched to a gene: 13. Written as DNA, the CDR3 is TGTGCCAGCACGCTGGACAGGCAAAGGGGTACTGAAGCTTTCTTT. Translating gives CASTLDRQRGTEAFF.

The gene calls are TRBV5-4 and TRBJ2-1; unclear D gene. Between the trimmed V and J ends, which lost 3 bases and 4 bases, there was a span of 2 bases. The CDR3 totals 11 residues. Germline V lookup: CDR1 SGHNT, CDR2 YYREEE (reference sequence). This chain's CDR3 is CASSSYNEQFF. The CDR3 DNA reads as TGTGCCAGCAGCTCTTACAATGAGCAGTTCTTC.

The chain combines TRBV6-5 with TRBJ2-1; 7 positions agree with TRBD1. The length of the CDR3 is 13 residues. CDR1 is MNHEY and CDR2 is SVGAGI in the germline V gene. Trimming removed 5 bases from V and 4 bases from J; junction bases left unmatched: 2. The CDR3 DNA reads TGTGCCAGCAGTAAGGACAGGTACAATGAGCAGTTCTTC. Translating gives CASSKDRYNEQFF.

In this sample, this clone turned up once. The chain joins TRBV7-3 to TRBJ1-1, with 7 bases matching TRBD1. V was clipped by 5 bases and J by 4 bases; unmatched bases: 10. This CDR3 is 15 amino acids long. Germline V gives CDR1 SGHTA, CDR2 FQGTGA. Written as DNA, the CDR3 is TGTGCCAGCAGCATAGGCGGACAGGCTGGCACTGAAGCTTTCTTT. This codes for CASSIGGQAGTEAFF.

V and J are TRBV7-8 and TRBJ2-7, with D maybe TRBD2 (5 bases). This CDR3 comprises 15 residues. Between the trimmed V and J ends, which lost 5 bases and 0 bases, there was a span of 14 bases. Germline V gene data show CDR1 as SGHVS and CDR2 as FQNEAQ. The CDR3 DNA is TGTGCCAGCAGCCCGCAACTCGGACTCTCCTACGAGCAGTACTTC. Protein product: CASSPQLGLSYEQYF.

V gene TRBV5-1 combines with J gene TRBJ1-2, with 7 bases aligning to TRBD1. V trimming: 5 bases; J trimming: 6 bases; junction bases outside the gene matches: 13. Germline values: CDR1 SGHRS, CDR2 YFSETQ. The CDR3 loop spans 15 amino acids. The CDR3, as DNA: TGCGCCAGCAGGCCGGGACAGCTGGTGGAGAATGGCTACACCTTC. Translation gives CASRPGQLVENGYTF.

CDR3 region: CASSQTLLALPSSSYNEQFF. The CDR3 DNA is TGTGCCAGCAGCCAAACCCTACTAGCGTTACCTTCAAGCTCCTACAATGAGCAGTTCTTC. This sequence joins TRBV3-1 (or the pseudogene TRBV3-2) and TRBJ2-1; TRBD2 matches 7 bases. This CDR3 comprises 20 residues. The germline V gene encodes CDR1 LGHDT and CDR2 YNNKEL (reference sequence). The V and J ends lost 2 bases and 0 bases, in that order; junction bases with no gene match: 16.

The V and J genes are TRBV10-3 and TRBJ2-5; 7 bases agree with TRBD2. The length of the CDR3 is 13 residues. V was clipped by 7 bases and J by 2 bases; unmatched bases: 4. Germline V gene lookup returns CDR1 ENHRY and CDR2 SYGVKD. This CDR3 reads CAIISGLQETQYF. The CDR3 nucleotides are TGTGCCATCATTAGCGGGCTTCAAGAGACCCAGTACTTC.

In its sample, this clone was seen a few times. The CDR3: CASGRGGQIEKLFF. The CDR3 nucleotides are TGCGCCAGCGGTCGGGGAGGGCAAATTGAAAAACTGTTTTTT. The genes are TRBV10-2 and TRBJ1-4; D ambiguous. The germline V and J ends were trimmed by 8 bases and 7 bases, with 17 bases remaining between them. Germline V gives CDR1 WSHSY, CDR2 SAAADI. The CDR3 covers 14 residues.

The DNA for the CDR3 is TGTGCCAGCAGCTTCTCCCCGGGACTAGTTGAAGAGACCCAGTACTTC. Translation gives CASSFSPGLVEETQYF. V usage is TRBV7-9 and J usage is TRBJ2-5; TRBD2 agrees at 8 bases. The J segment lost 3 bases and the V segment lost 3 bases, leaving 9 bases of the junction unmatched. The CDR3 runs 16 residues. CDR1 and CDR2 (germline): SEHNR, FQNEAQ (reference sequence).

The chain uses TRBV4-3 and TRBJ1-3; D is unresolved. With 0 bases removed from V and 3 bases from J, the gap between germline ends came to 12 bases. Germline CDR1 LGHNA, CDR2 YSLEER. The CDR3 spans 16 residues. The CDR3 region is CASSQDRKRVGNTIYF. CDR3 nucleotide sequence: TGCGCCAGCAGCCAAGATCGAAAGAGAGTTGGAAACACCATATATTTT.

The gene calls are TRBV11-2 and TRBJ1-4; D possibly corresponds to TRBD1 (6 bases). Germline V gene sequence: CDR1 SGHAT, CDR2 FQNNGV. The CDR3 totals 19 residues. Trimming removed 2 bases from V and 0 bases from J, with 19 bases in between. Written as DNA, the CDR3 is TGTGCCAGCAGCTTAAGGGTAGGGGGGGCGTCGGCAACTAATGAAAAACTGTTTTTT. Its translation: CASSLRVGGASATNEKLFF.

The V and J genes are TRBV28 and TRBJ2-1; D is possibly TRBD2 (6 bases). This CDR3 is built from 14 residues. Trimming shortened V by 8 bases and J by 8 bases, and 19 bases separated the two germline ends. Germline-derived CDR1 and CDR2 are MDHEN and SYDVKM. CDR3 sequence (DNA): TGTGCCAGCCGTGGGTATGGGCGCGGGGATGAGCAGTTCTTC. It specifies CASRGYGRGDEQFF.

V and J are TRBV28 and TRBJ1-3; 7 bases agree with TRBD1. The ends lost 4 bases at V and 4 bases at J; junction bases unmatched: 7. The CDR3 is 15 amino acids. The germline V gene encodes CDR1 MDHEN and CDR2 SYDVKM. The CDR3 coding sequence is TGTGCCAGCAGTTCCTTTGGGACAGAGGGAAACACCATATATTTT. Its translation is CASSSFGTEGNTIYF.

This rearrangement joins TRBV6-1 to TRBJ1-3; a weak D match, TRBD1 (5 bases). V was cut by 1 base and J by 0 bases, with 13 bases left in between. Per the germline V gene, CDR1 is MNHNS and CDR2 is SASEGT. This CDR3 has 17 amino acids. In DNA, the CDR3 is TGTGCCAGCAGTGAAGTGGTAATGGGGGGCTCTGGAAACACCATATATTTT. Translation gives CASSEVVMGGSGNTIYF.

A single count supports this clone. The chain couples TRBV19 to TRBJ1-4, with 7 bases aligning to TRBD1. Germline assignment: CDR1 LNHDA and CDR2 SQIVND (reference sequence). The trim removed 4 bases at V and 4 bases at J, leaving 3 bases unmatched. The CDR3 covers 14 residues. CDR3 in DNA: TGTGCCAGTAGTAGAGGGGACAGTAATGAAAAACTGTTTTTT. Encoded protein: CASSRGDSNEKLFF.

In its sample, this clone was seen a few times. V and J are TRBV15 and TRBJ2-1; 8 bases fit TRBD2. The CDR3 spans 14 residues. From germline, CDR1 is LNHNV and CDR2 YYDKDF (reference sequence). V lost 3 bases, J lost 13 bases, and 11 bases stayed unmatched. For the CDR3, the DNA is TGTGCCACCAGCAGGGGGCTAACTAGCGGCCTTCAGTTCTTC. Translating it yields CATSRGLTSGLQFF.

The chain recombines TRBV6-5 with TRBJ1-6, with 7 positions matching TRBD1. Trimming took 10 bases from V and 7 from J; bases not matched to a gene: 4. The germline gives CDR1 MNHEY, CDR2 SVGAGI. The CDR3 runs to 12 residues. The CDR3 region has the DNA TGTGCCACCCGGGACAGCAATTCACCCCTCCACTTT. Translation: CATRDSNSPLHF.

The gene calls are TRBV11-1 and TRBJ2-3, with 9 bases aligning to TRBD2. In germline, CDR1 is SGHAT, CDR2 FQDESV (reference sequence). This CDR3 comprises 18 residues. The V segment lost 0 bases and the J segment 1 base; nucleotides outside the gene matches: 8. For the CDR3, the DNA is TGTGCCAGCAGCTTAGCTAGCGGGGGCTCAGACGGCACAGATACGCAGTATTTT. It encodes CASSLASGGSDGTDTQYF.

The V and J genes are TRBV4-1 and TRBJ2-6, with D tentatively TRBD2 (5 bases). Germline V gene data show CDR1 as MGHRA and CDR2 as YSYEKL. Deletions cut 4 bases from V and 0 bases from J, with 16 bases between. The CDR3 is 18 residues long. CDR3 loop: CASSPSEGSPSGANVLTF. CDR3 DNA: TGCGCCAGCAGCCCCTCGGAAGGGAGCCCCTCTGGGGCCAACGTCCTGACTTTC.

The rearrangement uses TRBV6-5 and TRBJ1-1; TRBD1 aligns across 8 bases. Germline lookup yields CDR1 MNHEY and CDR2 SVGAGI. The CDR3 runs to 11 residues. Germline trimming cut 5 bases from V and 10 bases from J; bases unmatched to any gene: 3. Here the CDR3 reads CASSIQGVAFF. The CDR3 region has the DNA TGTGCCAGCAGTATACAGGGGGTAGCTTTCTTT.

Written as DNA, the CDR3 is TGTGCCAGCAGTGTTTCTTCGGGGAGCAATCAGCCCCAGCATTTT. As protein: CASSVSSGSNQPQHF. The genes are TRBV2 and TRBJ1-5; D is undetermined. The CDR3 covers 15 residues. Germline-derived CDR1 and CDR2 are SNHLY and FYNNEI. V was trimmed by 4 bases and J by 1 base, leaving 11 bases between them.

The chain's CDR3 is CASRDSSGSYNEQFF. CDR3 nucleotide sequence: TGCGCCAGCAGGGACAGCTCAGGCTCCTACAATGAGCAGTTCTTC. The V gene is TRBV10-2, the J gene TRBJ2-1; tentatively, D is TRBD1 (6 bases). V lost 6 bases and J lost 0, with 12 bases in between. This CDR3 is built from 15 residues. The germline gives CDR1 WSHSY, CDR2 SAAADI.